The following is a TCR beta chain sequence with its context. Its specificity is not known. There are 14 residues in the CDR3. The ends lost 3 bases at V and 5 bases at J; junction bases unmatched: 2. Looked up from germline, CDR1 is DFQATT and CDR2 is SNEGSKA (reference sequence). Indicated treatment: 10-day PBMC culture with coronavirus spike peptide pools or control peptides (ViraFEST assay). The cultures had half their medium swapped for fresh IL-2 medium on days 3 and 7. The record originates from a study of vaccination and CD4 T cells after COVID-19. In the study overall: Samples after vaccination came a median roughly eleven weeks past dose two, ranging 14 to 241.

Once obtained from cultured CD4+ T cells, the DNA was sequenced using the Oncomine TCR Beta short-read assay. MiXCR was run by TCRdb on the PCR reads, yielding one entry per CDR3 protein. The sample lists some 8,600 distinct CDR3 sequences; 65% to 85% were seen once. Sequencing was performed on CD4+ T cells from blood, cultured in vitro. The chain uses TRBV20-1 and TRBJ2-2, with TRBD2 identical over 11 bases. The sequence came from a human donor who had recovered from COVID-19. CDR3 in amino acids: CSARGTSGTGELFF. CDR3 sequence (DNA): TGCAGTGCTAGGGGGACTAGCGGTACCGGGGAGCTGTTTTTT.